The rows below give T cell receptor beta chains drawn from one sample of a study of control samples from healthy donors and cancer patients. Libraries were prepared by immunoSEQ multiplex PCR; TCRdb keeps only in-frame clonotypes and omits some of them. The sample contains 150,000 to 180,000 clones, about 93% of which appear only once. Specimen: blood. The receptors were sampled from a man aged 45-65 years in good health. CDR3s include the opening cysteine and the closing phenylalanine or tryptophan. A D gene is named only where the DNA matches it firmly. Clone size is stated in some rows and not others, as once, few, many or a class when expanded.

CDR3nt | CDR3aa | d_gene | abundance | j_gene | v_gene
TGTGCCAGCAGCATAGGGGGTTTAGACCAAGAGACCCAGTACTTC | CASSIGGLDQETQYF | NA | NA | TRBJ2-5 | TRBV11-3
TGTGCCAGCAGTCCTTGGGGACAGGGTAAAGAGACCCAGTACTTC | CASSPWGQGKETQYF | TRBD1 | NA | TRBJ2-5 | TRBV28
TGTGCCAGCAGTTTATCGCAGCTAGCGGGTGCCTACGAGCAGTACTTC | CASSLSQLAGAYEQYF | TRBD2 | NA | TRBJ2-7 | TRBV27
TGTGCCAGCAGTCCACGCCAGTTCTCCTACGAGCAGTACTTC | CASSPRQFSYEQYF | NA | once | TRBJ2-7 | TRBV28
TGCGCCAGCAGCTTAGGACAGGGGTATAACTATGGCTACACCTTC | CASSLGQGYNYGYTF | TRBD1 | NA | TRBJ1-2 | TRBV5-1
TGTGCCAGCAGTGCGACAGGGGGGCTGAGTTCACCCCTCCACTTT | CASSATGGLSSPLHF | TRBD1 | NA | TRBJ1-6 | TRBV28
TGTGCCAGCAGCCAACTTGGGACAGGAGTTAGGGCTGAAGCTTTCTTT | CASSQLGTGVRAEAFF | TRBD1 | NA | TRBJ1-1 | TRBV3-1/TRBV3-2
TGTGCCAGCAGTTCGACAGGGAACTATGGCTACACCTTC | CASSSTGNYGYTF | TRBD1 | NA | TRBJ1-2 | TRBV28
TGTGCCAGCAGTTACTCGCAGCAGGGAGCTGGAAACACCATATATTTT | CASSYSQQGAGNTIYF | NA | NA | TRBJ1-3 | TRBV6-5
TGTGCCAGCAGCACCCAGGGGGCGCTTAGTCAGCCCCAGCATTTT | CASSTQGALSQPQHF | TRBD1 | NA | TRBJ1-5 | TRBV5-6
TGTGCCAGCACCTTGGGCAACAACTATGGCTACACCTTC | CASTLGNNYGYTF | NA | NA | TRBJ1-2 | TRBV6-5
TGTGCCAGCAGTTTAACCCTCTCGGGATACAGGGCGGCAAATGAAAAACTGTTTTTT | CASSLTLSGYRAANEKLFF | NA | NA | TRBJ1-4 | TRBV27
TGTGCCAGCACCACGGACGGGGGGCCCCAGCATTTT | CASTTDGGPQHF | NA | NA | TRBJ1-5 | TRBV7-9
TGTGCCAGCAGCTCGGTCGAGGGGAACACCGGGGAGCTGTTTTTT | CASSSVEGNTGELFF | NA | NA | TRBJ2-2 | TRBV7-9
TGTGCCAGCAGTCCTCGGGACAGGGGAACCTACGAGCAGTACTTC | CASSPRDRGTYEQYF | TRBD1 | NA | TRBJ2-7 | TRBV27
TGTGCCAGCAGTACCCTAGCGGCTAGCACAGATACGCAGTATTTT | CASSTLAASTDTQYF | TRBD2 | once | TRBJ2-3 | TRBV2
TGTGCCAGCAGCTTAAAGCCCGCGGGAGTACGAGAGCAGTTCTTC | CASSLKPAGVREQFF | TRBD2 | NA | TRBJ2-1 | TRBV7-3
TGTGCCAGTAGTAACGCCGGGACAGCAACTAACTATGGCTACACCTTC | CASSNAGTATNYGYTF | TRBD1 | NA | TRBJ1-2 | TRBV19
TGTGCCAGCAGGGGTCAGGGGAACTATAATTCACCCCTCCACTTT | CASRGQGNYNSPLHF | NA | NA | TRBJ1-6 | TRBV2
TGTGCCAGCAGCTTAGATCGCGGCAATGAGCAGTTCTTC | CASSLDRGNEQFF | NA | NA | TRBJ2-1 | TRBV11-2
TGTGCCAGCAGCTTGGGGGGCGCAGGCAATCAGCCCCAGCATTTT | CASSLGGAGNQPQHF | NA | NA | TRBJ1-5 | TRBV5-4
TGTGCCAGCGAGCGACTAGCGTCGTACAATGAGCAGTTCTTC | CASERLASYNEQFF | TRBD2 | NA | TRBJ2-1 | TRBV6-5